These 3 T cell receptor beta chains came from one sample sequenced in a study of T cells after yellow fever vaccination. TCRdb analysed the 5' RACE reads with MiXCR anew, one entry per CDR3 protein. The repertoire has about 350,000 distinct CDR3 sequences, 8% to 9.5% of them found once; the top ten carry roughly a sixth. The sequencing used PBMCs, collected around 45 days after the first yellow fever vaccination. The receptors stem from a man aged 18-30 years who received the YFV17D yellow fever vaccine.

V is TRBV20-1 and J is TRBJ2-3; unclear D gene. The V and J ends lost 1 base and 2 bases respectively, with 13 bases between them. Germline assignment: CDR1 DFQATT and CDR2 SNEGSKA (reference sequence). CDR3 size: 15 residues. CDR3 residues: CSARVKGWATDTQYF. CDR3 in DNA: TGCAGTGCTAGAGTTAAGGGATGGGCCACAGATACGCAGTATTTT.

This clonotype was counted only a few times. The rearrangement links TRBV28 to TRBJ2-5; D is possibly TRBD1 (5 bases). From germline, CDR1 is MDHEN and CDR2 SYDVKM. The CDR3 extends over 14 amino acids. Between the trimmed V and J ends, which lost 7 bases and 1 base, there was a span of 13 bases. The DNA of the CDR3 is TGTGCCAGCACAACAGGTCACAGCCAAGAGACCCAGTACTTC. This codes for CASTTGHSQETQYF.

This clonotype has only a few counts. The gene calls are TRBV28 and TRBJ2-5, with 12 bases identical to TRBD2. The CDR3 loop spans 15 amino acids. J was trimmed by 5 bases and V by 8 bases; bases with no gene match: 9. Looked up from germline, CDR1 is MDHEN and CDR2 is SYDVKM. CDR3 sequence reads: CASLGLAGHRETQYF. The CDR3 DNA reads TGTGCCAGCCTTGGACTAGCGGGGCATCGGGAGACCCAGTACTTC.